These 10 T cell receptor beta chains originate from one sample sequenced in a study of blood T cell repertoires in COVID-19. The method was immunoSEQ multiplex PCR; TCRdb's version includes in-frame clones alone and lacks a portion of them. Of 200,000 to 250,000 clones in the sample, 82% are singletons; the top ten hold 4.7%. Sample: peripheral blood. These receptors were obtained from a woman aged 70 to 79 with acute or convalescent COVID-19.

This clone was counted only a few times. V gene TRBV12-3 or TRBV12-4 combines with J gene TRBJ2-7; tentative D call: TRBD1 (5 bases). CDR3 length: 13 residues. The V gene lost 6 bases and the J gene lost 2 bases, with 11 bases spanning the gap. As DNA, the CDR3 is TGTGCCAGCAGACCGACAGAAACCTACGAGCAGTACTTC. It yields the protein CASRPTETYEQYF.

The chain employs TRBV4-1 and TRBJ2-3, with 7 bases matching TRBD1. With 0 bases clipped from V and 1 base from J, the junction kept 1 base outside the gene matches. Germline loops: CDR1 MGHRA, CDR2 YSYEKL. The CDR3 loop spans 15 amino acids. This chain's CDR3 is CASSQDRGRTDTQYF. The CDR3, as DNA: TGCGCCAGCAGCCAAGATAGGGGGCGCACAGATACGCAGTATTTT.

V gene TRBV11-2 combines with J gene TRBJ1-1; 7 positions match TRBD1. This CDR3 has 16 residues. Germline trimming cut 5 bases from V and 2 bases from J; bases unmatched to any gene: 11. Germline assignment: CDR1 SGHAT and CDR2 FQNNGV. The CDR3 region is CASSPYTTGVNTEAFF. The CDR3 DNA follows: TGTGCCAGCAGCCCTTACACCACAGGGGTCAACACTGAAGCTTTCTTT. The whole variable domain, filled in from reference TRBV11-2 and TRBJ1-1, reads EAGVAQSPRYKIIEKRQSVAFWCNPISGHATLYWYQQILGQGPKLLIQFQNNGVVDDSQLPKDRFSAERLKGVDSTLKIQPAKLEDSAVYLCASSPYTTGVNTEAFFGQGTRLTVV.

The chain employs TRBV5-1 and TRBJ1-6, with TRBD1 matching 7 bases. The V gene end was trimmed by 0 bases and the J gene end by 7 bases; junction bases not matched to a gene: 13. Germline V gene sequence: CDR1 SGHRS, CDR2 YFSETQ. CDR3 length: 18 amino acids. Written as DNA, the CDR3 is TGCGCCAGCAGCTTGGGACTCGCTGCGACAGGGCTCAATTCACCCCTCCACTTT. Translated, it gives CASSLGLAATGLNSPLHF.

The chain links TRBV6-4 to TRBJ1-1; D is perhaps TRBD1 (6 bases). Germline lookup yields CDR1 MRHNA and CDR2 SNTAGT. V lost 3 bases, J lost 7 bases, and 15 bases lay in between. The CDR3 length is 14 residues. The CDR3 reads CASSETQGTGEAFF. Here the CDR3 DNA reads TGTGCCAGCAGTGAAACACAGGGAACGGGTGAAGCTTTCTTT.

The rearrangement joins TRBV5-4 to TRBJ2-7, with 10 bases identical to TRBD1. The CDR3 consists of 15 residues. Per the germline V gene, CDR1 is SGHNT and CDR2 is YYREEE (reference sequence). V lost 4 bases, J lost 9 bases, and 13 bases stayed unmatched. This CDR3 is CASSTGTGDLSVQYF. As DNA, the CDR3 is TGTGCCAGCAGCACCGGGACAGGGGACCTTTCGGTGCAGTACTTC.

In DNA, the CDR3 is TGTGCCAGCAGCTGGGGACAGGGGGCGAGAACCTCTGGAAACACCATATATTTT. This gives the protein CASSWGQGARTSGNTIYF. The chain joins TRBV7-9 to TRBJ1-3; 12 bases agree with TRBD1. Germline assignment: CDR1 SEHNR and CDR2 FQNEAQ (reference sequence). Losses at the gene ends were 4 bases for V and 0 bases for J; bases not matched to a gene: 7. The CDR3 spans 18 residues.

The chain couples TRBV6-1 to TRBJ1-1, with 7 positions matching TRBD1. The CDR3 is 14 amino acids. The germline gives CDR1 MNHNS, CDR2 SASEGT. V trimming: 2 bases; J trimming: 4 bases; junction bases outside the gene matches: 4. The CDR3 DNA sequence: TGTGCCAGCAGTGAACAGGGACAGAGCACTGAAGCTTTCTTT. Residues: CASSEQGQSTEAFF.

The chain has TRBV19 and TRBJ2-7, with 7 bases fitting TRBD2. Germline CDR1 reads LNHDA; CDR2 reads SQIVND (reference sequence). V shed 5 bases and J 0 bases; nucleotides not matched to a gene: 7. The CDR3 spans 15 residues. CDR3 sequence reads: CASSPREADSYEQYF. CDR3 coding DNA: TGTGCCAGTAGTCCCCGGGAGGCGGACTCCTACGAGCAGTACTTC.

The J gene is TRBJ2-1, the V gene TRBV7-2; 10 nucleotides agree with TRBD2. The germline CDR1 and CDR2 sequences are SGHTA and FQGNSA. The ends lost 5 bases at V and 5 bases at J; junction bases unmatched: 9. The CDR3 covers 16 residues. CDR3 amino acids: CASSKQAGGIHNEQFF. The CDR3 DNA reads TGTGCCAGCAGCAAGCAAGCGGGGGGGATCCACAATGAGCAGTTCTTC.